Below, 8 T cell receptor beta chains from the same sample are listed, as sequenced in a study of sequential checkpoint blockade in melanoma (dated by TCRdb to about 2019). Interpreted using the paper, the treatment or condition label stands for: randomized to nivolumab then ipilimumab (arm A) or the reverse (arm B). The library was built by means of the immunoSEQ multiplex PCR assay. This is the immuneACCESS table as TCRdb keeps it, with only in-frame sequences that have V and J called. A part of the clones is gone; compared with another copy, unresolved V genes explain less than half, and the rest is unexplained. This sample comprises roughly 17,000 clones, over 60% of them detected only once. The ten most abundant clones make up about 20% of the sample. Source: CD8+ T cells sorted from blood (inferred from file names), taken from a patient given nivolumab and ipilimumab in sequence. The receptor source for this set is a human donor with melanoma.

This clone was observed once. CDR3 sequence: CSVVPRVADSLTDTQYF. CDR3 sequence (DNA): TGCAGCGTTGTTCCGCGGGTGGCGGACAGCCTCACAGATACGCAGTATTTT. The V and J genes are TRBV29-1 and TRBJ2-3; possible D gene TRBD1, 6 bases. The CDR3 runs 17 residues. Germline V gives CDR1 SQVTM, CDR2 ANQGSEA. Deletions cut 4 bases from V and 2 bases from J, with 22 bases between.

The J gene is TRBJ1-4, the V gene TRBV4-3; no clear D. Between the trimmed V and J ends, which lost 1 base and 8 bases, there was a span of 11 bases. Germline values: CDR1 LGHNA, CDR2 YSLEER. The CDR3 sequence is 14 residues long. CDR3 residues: CASSQVEVREKLFF. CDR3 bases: TGCGCCAGCAGCCAAGTAGAAGTGCGGGAAAAACTGTTTTTT.

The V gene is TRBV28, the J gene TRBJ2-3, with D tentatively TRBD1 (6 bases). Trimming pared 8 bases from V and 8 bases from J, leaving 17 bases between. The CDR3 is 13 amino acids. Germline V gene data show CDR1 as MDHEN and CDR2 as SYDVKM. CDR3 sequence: CASRPPGHGTQYF. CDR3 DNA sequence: TGTGCCAGCCGCCCTCCGGGACACGGTACGCAGTATTTT.

The CDR3 here is CASSLVAGASDTQYF. DNA of the CDR3: TGTGCCAGCAGCTTAGTAGCGGGGGCATCAGATACGCAGTATTTT. The chain couples TRBV7-2 to TRBJ2-3, with 9 bases matching TRBD2. V dropped 1 base and J dropped 4; count of bases not matched to a gene: 3. The CDR3 loop spans 15 amino acids. From germline, CDR1 is SGHTA and CDR2 FQGNSA.

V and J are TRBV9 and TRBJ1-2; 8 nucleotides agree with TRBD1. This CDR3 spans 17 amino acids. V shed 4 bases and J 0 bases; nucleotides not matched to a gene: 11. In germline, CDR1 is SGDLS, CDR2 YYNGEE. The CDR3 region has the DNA TGTGCCAGCAGCCCCTACAGGGGGGCGCCAGCTAACTATGGCTACACCTTC. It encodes CASSPYRGAPANYGYTF.

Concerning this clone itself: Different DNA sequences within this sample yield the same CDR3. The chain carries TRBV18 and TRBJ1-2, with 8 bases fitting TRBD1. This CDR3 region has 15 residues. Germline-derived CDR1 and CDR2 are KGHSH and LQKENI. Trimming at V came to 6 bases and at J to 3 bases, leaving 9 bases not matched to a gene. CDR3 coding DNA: TGTGCCAGCTCCCCTAGGGACAGGTCTCACTATGGCTACACCTTC. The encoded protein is CASSPRDRSHYGYTF.

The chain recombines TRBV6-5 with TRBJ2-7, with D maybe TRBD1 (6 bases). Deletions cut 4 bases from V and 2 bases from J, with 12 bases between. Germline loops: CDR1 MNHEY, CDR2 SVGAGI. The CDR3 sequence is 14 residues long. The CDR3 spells CASSWGQLTYEQYF. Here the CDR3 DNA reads TGTGCCAGCAGTTGGGGGCAACTAACCTACGAGCAGTACTTC.

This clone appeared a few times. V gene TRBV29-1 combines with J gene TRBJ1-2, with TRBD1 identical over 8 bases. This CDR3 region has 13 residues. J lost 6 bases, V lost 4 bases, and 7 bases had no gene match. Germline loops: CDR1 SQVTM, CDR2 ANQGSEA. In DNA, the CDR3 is TGCAGCGTTGGAGGGACAGGTCAAAATGGCTACACCTTC. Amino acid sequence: CSVGGTGQNGYTF.